These T cell receptor beta chains were read from a single sample in a study of blood T cell repertoires in COVID-19. Profiled with immunoSEQ multiplex PCR; TCRdb holds only in-frame clones, not every one. The table includes 150,000 to 200,000 clones, 76% detected once. The sample comprised peripheral blood. These receptor sequences come from a woman in her forties or fifties with active or convalescent COVID-19. The CDR3 runs from the conserved cysteine through the conserved F or W. The D gene is left open where the match is weak. Some rows mark clone size as missing; the rest say once, few, many or name a class of expanded clone.

len: 14
d_gene: TRBD2
abundance: NA
v_gene: TRBV29-1
j_gene: TRBJ2-1
CDR3aa: CSPRLAGGRNEQFF
CDR3nt: TGCAGCCCCCGACTAGCGGGGGGCCGGAATGAGCAGTTCTTC

len: 15
d_gene: TRBD2
abundance: NA
v_gene: TRBV3-1/TRBV3-2
j_gene: TRBJ2-7
CDR3aa: CASSQQLAGGAEQYF
CDR3nt: TGTGCCAGCAGCCAACAGCTAGCGGGAGGCGCCGAGCAGTACTTC

len: 16
d_gene: TRBD1
abundance: NA
v_gene: TRBV28
j_gene: TRBJ1-5
CDR3aa: CASSFAPGGRNQPQHF
CDR3nt: TGTGCCAGCAGTTTCGCCCCAGGGGGCAGAAATCAGCCCCAGCATTTT

len: 16
d_gene: TRBD1
abundance: many
v_gene: TRBV28
j_gene: TRBJ2-7
CDR3aa: CASKLKTGRGPYEQYF
CDR3nt: TGTGCCAGCAAACTCAAGACAGGGAGAGGACCCTACGAGCAGTACTTC

len: 14
d_gene: TRBD1
abundance: NA
v_gene: TRBV2
j_gene: TRBJ2-4
CDR3aa: CASKGASAKNIQYF
CDR3nt: TGTGCCAGCAAGGGGGCGTCGGCCAAAAACATTCAGTACTTC

len: 15
d_gene: NA
abundance: NA
v_gene: TRBV21-1
j_gene: TRBJ2-1
CDR3aa: CASSKEKREGNEQFF
CDR3nt: TGTGCCAGCAGCAAAGAGAAGCGGGAGGGTAATGAGCAGTTCTTC

len: 17
d_gene: TRBD2
abundance: once
v_gene: TRBV6-2/TRBV6-3
j_gene: TRBJ2-3
CDR3aa: CASSYSTRGGLGDTQYF
CDR3nt: TGTGCCAGCAGTTACTCTACCCGCGGGGGGTTGGGAGATACACAGTATTTT

len: 15
d_gene: TRBD1
abundance: NA
v_gene: TRBV6-2/TRBV6-3
j_gene: TRBJ1-5
CDR3aa: CASSSLRGANQPQHF
CDR3nt: TGTGCCAGCAGTTCCCTCAGGGGGGCAAATCAGCCCCAGCATTTT

len: 13
d_gene: TRBD1
abundance: once
v_gene: TRBV4-2
j_gene: TRBJ1-1
CDR3aa: CASSETGATEAFF
CDR3nt: TGTGCCAGCAGCGAAACAGGGGCCACTGAAGCTTTCTTT

len: 17
d_gene: NA
abundance: NA
v_gene: TRBV7-8
j_gene: TRBJ2-3
CDR3aa: CASSSRPGHLSTDTQYF
CDR3nt: TGTGCCAGCAGCTCCCGGCCCGGACATCTCAGCACAGATACGCAGTATTTT

len: 13
d_gene: TRBD1
abundance: NA
v_gene: TRBV28
j_gene: TRBJ1-1
CDR3aa: CASSSYRGAEAFF
CDR3nt: TGTGCCAGCAGTTCATACAGGGGCGCTGAAGCTTTCTTT

len: 12
d_gene: NA
abundance: few
v_gene: TRBV30
j_gene: TRBJ1-5
CDR3aa: CAWQQPNQPQHF
CDR3nt: TGTGCCTGGCAACAGCCCAATCAGCCCCAGCATTTT

len: 18
d_gene: TRBD2
abundance: NA
v_gene: TRBV7-9
j_gene: TRBJ2-5
CDR3aa: CASSLKGTSGGHQETQYF
CDR3nt: TGTGCCAGCAGCTTAAAGGGGACTAGCGGGGGGCACCAAGAGACCCAGTACTTC

len: 14
d_gene: TRBD2
abundance: many
v_gene: TRBV28
j_gene: TRBJ2-5
CDR3aa: CASSSGGAGETQYF
CDR3nt: TGTGCCAGCAGTTCGGGGGGAGCGGGAGAGACCCAGTACTTC

len: 14
d_gene: TRBD1
abundance: once
v_gene: TRBV6-5
j_gene: TRBJ2-7
CDR3aa: CASSLAWDRPKQYF
CDR3nt: TGTGCCAGCAGCCTAGCCTGGGACAGGCCAAAGCAGTACTTC

len: 15
d_gene: TRBD1
abundance: NA
v_gene: TRBV28
j_gene: TRBJ1-2
CDR3aa: CASSLYFVTGDGYTF
CDR3nt: TGTGCCAGCAGTCTTTACTTCGTCACAGGGGATGGCTACACCTTC

len: 14
d_gene: NA
abundance: once
v_gene: TRBV28
j_gene: TRBJ1-1
CDR3aa: CASRLQGSLSEAFF
CDR3nt: TGTGCCAGCAGATTACAGGGTTCTCTTTCGGAAGCTTTCTTT

len: 15
d_gene: TRBD1
abundance: NA
v_gene: TRBV7-9
j_gene: TRBJ1-2
CDR3aa: CASSLAGQGTNGYTF
CDR3nt: TGTGCCAGCAGCTTAGCCGGACAGGGGACCAATGGCTACACCTTC

len: 15
d_gene: NA
abundance: few
v_gene: TRBV4-3
j_gene: TRBJ1-2
CDR3aa: CASSQDSRNTYGYTF
CDR3nt: TGCGCCAGCAGCCAAGATTCCAGGAATACCTATGGCTACACCTTC

len: 13
d_gene: NA
abundance: NA
v_gene: TRBV7-2
j_gene: TRBJ2-5
CDR3aa: CASSLDGQKTQYF
CDR3nt: TGTGCCAGCAGCTTAGATGGCCAAAAGACCCAGTACTTC

len: 14
d_gene: TRBD1
abundance: NA
v_gene: TRBV28
j_gene: TRBJ1-2
CDR3aa: CASRRDSASYGYTF
CDR3nt: TGTGCCAGCAGACGGGACAGTGCTTCCTATGGCTACACCTTC

len: 15
d_gene: NA
abundance: NA
v_gene: TRBV28
j_gene: TRBJ2-5
CDR3aa: CASSGGTALEETQYF
CDR3nt: TGTGCCAGCAGTGGGGGGACAGCTTTGGAAGAGACCCAGTACTTC

len: 14
d_gene: NA
abundance: NA
v_gene: TRBV5-1
j_gene: TRBJ2-7
CDR3aa: CASSLRLDAREQYF
CDR3nt: TGCGCCAGCAGCTTGAGACTAGACGCTCGCGAGCAGTACTTC

len: 13
d_gene: NA
abundance: NA
v_gene: TRBV12-3/TRBV12-4
j_gene: TRBJ1-2
CDR3aa: CASNRNNNYGYTF
CDR3nt: TGTGCCAGCAACAGGAATAACAACTATGGCTACACCTTC

len: 14
d_gene: TRBD1
abundance: NA
v_gene: TRBV6-2/TRBV6-3
j_gene: TRBJ1-5
CDR3aa: CASSRDRGFQPQHF
CDR3nt: TGTGCCAGCAGTCGTGACAGGGGTTTTCAGCCCCAGCATTTT

len: 16
d_gene: TRBD1
abundance: NA
v_gene: TRBV5-6
j_gene: TRBJ2-7
CDR3aa: CASSLDRGWGLYEQYF
CDR3nt: TGTGCCAGCAGCTTGGACAGGGGCTGGGGCCTCTACGAGCAGTACTTC

len: 18
d_gene: NA
abundance: once
v_gene: TRBV9
j_gene: TRBJ1-3
CDR3aa: CASSGGGGGRSSGNTIYF
CDR3nt: TGTGCCAGCAGCGGTGGCGGTGGGGGCCGAAGCTCTGGAAACACCATATATTTT

len: 16
d_gene: TRBD1
abundance: once
v_gene: TRBV14
j_gene: TRBJ1-1
CDR3aa: CASSRVITGQGPEAFF
CDR3nt: TGTGCCAGCAGCCGCGTTATTACGGGACAGGGGCCTGAAGCTTTCTTT

len: 15
d_gene: TRBD1
abundance: NA
v_gene: TRBV11-2
j_gene: TRBJ1-1
CDR3aa: CASSSDRVMRTEAFF
CDR3nt: TGTGCCAGCAGCTCAGACAGGGTGATGCGGACTGAAGCTTTCTTT

len: 15
d_gene: NA
abundance: NA
v_gene: TRBV30
j_gene: TRBJ1-5
CDR3aa: CAWSPGMGSNQPQHF
CDR3nt: TGTGCCTGGAGCCCAGGGATGGGGAGCAATCAGCCCCAGCATTTT

len: 14
d_gene: NA
abundance: NA
v_gene: TRBV6-6
j_gene: TRBJ1-1
CDR3aa: CASRDGTRNTEAFF
CDR3nt: TGTGCCAGCAGAGACGGGACACGGAACACTGAAGCTTTCTTT

len: 14
d_gene: NA
abundance: NA
v_gene: TRBV3-1/TRBV3-2
j_gene: TRBJ2-4
CDR3aa: CASSLGGDKNIQYF
CDR3nt: TGTGCCAGCAGCTTGGGAGGAGACAAAAACATTCAGTACTTC

len: 16
d_gene: NA
abundance: NA
v_gene: TRBV28
j_gene: TRBJ1-2
CDR3aa: CASSGGLFGGNYGYTF
CDR3nt: TGTGCCAGCAGTGGGGGACTATTCGGAGGCAACTATGGCTACACCTTC

len: 16
d_gene: TRBD1
abundance: NA
v_gene: TRBV5-1
j_gene: TRBJ2-1
CDR3aa: CASSIASGTGVNEQFF
CDR3nt: TGCGCCAGCAGCATAGCGTCCGGGACAGGGGTTAATGAGCAGTTCTTC

len: 14
d_gene: TRBD1
abundance: NA
v_gene: TRBV6-5
j_gene: TRBJ1-3
CDR3aa: CASSPDRGGNTIYF
CDR3nt: TGTGCCAGCAGCCCCGACAGGGGTGGAAACACCATATATTTT

len: 16
d_gene: TRBD2
abundance: NA
v_gene: TRBV19
j_gene: TRBJ2-1
CDR3aa: CATKPGSGLARNEQFF
CDR3nt: TGTGCCACCAAGCCGGGATCGGGACTAGCGCGTAATGAGCAGTTCTTC

len: 14
d_gene: TRBD1
abundance: NA
v_gene: TRBV19
j_gene: TRBJ1-6
CDR3aa: CASSGTGGNSPLHF
CDR3nt: TGTGCCAGTAGCGGGACAGGTGGAAATTCACCCCTCCACTTT

len: 13
d_gene: NA
abundance: NA
v_gene: TRBV6-6
j_gene: TRBJ2-4
CDR3aa: CASSYGTADIQYF
CDR3nt: TGTGCCAGCAGTTACGGCACGGCGGACATTCAGTACTTC

len: 14
d_gene: NA
abundance: NA
v_gene: TRBV4-3
j_gene: TRBJ1-4
CDR3aa: CASSPGQFNEKLFF
CDR3nt: TGCGCCAGCAGCCCCGGACAGTTTAATGAAAAACTGTTTTTT

len: 16
d_gene: TRBD1
abundance: NA
v_gene: TRBV30
j_gene: TRBJ2-7
CDR3aa: CAWSAPPGTASYEQYF
CDR3nt: TGTGCCTGGAGTGCACCGCCCGGGACAGCCTCCTACGAGCAGTACTTC